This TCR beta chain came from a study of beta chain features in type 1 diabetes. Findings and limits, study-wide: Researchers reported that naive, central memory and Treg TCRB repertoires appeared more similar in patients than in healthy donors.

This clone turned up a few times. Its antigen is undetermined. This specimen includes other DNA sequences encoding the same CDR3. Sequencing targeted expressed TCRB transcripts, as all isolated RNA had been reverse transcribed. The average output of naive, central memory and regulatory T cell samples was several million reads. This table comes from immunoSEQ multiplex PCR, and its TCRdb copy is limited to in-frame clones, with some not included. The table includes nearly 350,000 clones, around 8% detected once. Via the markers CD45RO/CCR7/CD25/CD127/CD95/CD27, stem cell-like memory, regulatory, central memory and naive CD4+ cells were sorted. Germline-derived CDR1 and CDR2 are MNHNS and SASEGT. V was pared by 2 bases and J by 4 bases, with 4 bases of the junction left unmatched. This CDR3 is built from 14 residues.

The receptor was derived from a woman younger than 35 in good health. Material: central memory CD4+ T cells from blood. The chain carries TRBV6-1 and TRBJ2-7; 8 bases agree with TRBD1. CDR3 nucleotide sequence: TGTGCCAGCAGTGAAAATCAGGGGGCGTACGAGCAGTACTTC. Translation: CASSENQGAYEQYF.